Listed here are 17 T cell receptor beta chains from one sample, sequenced in a study of cytomegalovirus exposure and HLA in healthy donors (dated by TCRdb to the late 2010s). Library method: the immunoSEQ multiplex PCR assay. For the multiplex PCR, a mixture combining 60 forward primers for TCR Vbeta segments and 13 reverse primers for TCR Jbeta segments was used. TCRdb took over this immuneACCESS table, retaining in-frame rearrangements with V and J assigned. Such tables are incomplete; in checked studies, under half of the missing clones stem from an unresolved V gene, and the remainder is unexplained. In this sample the table shows about 94,000 clones, 75% to 80% of which occur a single time. Together, the top ten hold around 3.8% of the sample. The specimen sequenced was PBMCs. The receptors were gathered from a woman aged 40 to 50 in good health and CMV-seronegative.

This rearrangement joins TRBV25-1 to TRBJ1-2; a weak D match, TRBD1 (5 bases). Trimming stripped 5 bases from V and 4 bases from J, with 11 bases between. Germline CDR1 and CDR2: MGHDK and SYGVNS. This CDR3 comprises 13 residues. The CDR3, as DNA: TGTGCCAGCAGTACCCGGGGGTTCTATGGCTACACCTTC. Protein: CASSTRGFYGYTF.

V and J are TRBV5-4 and TRBJ1-1; 7 bases align to TRBD1. Germline loops: CDR1 SGHNT, CDR2 YYREEE (reference sequence). V gave up 4 bases and J gave up 0 bases; unmatched junction bases: 6. CDR3 size: 15 residues. The CDR3 nucleotides read TGTGCCAGCAGCCCCGAGACAGGGATGAACACTGAAGCTTTCTTT. This encodes CASSPETGMNTEAFF.

The chain has TRBV9 and TRBJ2-3; D possibly corresponds to TRBD2 (6 bases). The CDR3 extends over 14 amino acids. Germline CDR1 SGDLS, CDR2 YYNGEE. Trimming stripped 4 bases from V and 4 bases from J, with 13 bases between. This chain's CDR3 is CASSRGGGADTQYF. CDR3 nucleotides: TGTGCCAGCAGCAGAGGAGGAGGGGCAGATACGCAGTATTTT.

This chain connects TRBV6-5 to TRBJ2-4; TRBD1 is a possible D gene (5 bases). The CDR3 consists of 15 residues. In germline, CDR1 is MNHEY, CDR2 SVGAGI. Trimming stripped 0 bases from V and 7 bases from J, with 13 bases between. This CDR3 is CASSYSDKGWNIQYF. DNA for the CDR3: TGTGCCAGCAGTTACTCGGACAAGGGTTGGAACATTCAGTACTTC.

The chain links TRBV7-2 to TRBJ2-5; D may be TRBD2 (5 bases). V was shortened by 0 bases and J by 4 bases, with 12 bases between the two germline ends. The length of the CDR3 is 15 residues. The germline CDR1 and CDR2 sequences are SGHTA and FQGNSA. CDR3 nucleotides: TGTGCCAGCAGCTTAGCTGGGAGATTTGGAGAGACCCAGTACTTC. Amino acids: CASSLAGRFGETQYF. Full variable domain (missing parts from reference TRBV7-2 and TRBJ2-5): GAGVSQSPSNKVTEKGKDVELRCDPISGHTALYWYRQSLGQGLEFLIYFQGNSAPDKSGLPSDRFSAERTGGSVSTLTIQRTQQEDSAVYLCASSLAGRFGETQYFGPGTRLLVL.

The rearrangement joins TRBV5-1 to TRBJ2-3, with D unclear. Germline lookup yields CDR1 SGHRS and CDR2 YFSETQ. The CDR3 is made up of 15 amino acids. V lost 0 bases, J lost 4 bases, and 12 bases lay in between. CDR3 loop: CASSLATAQADTQYF. In DNA form, the CDR3 reads TGCGCCAGCAGCTTGGCCACCGCCCAGGCAGATACGCAGTATTTT.

The J gene is TRBJ2-1, the V gene TRBV5-1; 10 bases line up with TRBD2. This CDR3 contains 17 residues. CDR1 SGHRS and CDR2 YFSETQ come from the germline V gene. Trimming removed 0 bases from V and 10 bases from J; junction bases left unmatched: 13. The CDR3 loop is CASSLGLSGGAGGEQFF. As DNA, the CDR3 is TGCGCCAGCAGCTTGGGGCTGAGCGGGGGGGCCGGGGGAGAGCAGTTCTTC.

The chain recombines TRBV5-1 with TRBJ2-2, with TRBD1 as a possible D gene (6 bases). Germline assignment: CDR1 SGHRS and CDR2 YFSETQ. Trimming shortened V by 7 bases and J by 6 bases, and 16 bases separated the two germline ends. This CDR3 comprises 14 residues. The DNA of the CDR3 is TGCGCCAGCTCGACTCAGGGGTTCTCCGGGGAGCTGTTTTTT. Translating gives CASSTQGFSGELFF.

V is TRBV15 and J is TRBJ1-2; tentative D call: TRBD1 (6 bases). This CDR3 region has 14 residues. Germline assignment: CDR1 LNHNV and CDR2 YYDKDF (reference sequence). V lost 0 bases and J lost 4, with 9 bases in between. CDR3 sequence: CATSRDRQAYGYTF. The CDR3 nucleotides are TGTGCCACCAGCAGAGATAGACAGGCCTATGGCTACACCTTC. The whole variable domain, remainder taken from reference TRBV15 and TRBJ1-2, is DAMVIQNPRYQVTQFGKPVTLSCSQTLNHNVMYWYQQKSSQAPKLLFHYYDKDFNNEADTPDNFQSRRPNTSFCFLDIRSPGLGDTAMYLCATSRDRQAYGYTFGSGTRLTVV.

The rearrangement uses TRBV27 and TRBJ2-2; D may be TRBD1 (6 bases). The V gene lost 0 bases and the J gene lost 6 bases, with 11 bases spanning the gap. CDR1 is MNHEY and CDR2 is SMNVEV in the germline V gene (reference sequence). The CDR3 sequence is 15 residues long. CDR3 coding DNA: TGTGCCAGCAGTTTATCGAGTCCAGGGGCCGGGGAGCTGTTTTTT. Translated: CASSLSSPGAGELFF.

The CDR3 nucleotides are TGTGCCAGCAGCTTAGGCCCCCACGACGGGGGCAATGAGCAGTTCTTC. The encoded protein is CASSLGPHDGGNEQFF. The J gene is TRBJ2-1, the V gene TRBV7-9; D perhaps matches TRBD2 (6 bases). Germline CDR1 reads SEHNR; CDR2 reads FQNEAQ (reference sequence). The CDR3 spans 16 residues. V was trimmed by 1 base and J by 6 bases, leaving 16 bases between them. Supplemented by reference TRBV7-9 and TRBJ2-1, the full variable domain reads DTGVSQNPRHKITKRGQNVTFRCDPISEHNRLYWYRQTLGQGPEFLTYFQNEAQLEKSRLLSDRFSAERPKGSFSTLEIQRTEQGDSAMYLCASSLGPHDGGNEQFFGPGTRLTVL.

The sample holds a few counts of this clone. V usage is TRBV5-6 and J usage is TRBJ1-4; D is unclear. V gave up 0 bases and J gave up 8 bases, with 11 bases separating them. Per germline, CDR1 SGHDT and CDR2 YYEEEE. The CDR3 length is 14 residues. The chain's CDR3 is CASSLDRRREKLFF. The CDR3, as DNA: TGTGCCAGCAGCTTGGACAGAAGGCGCGAAAAACTGTTTTTT.

The chain combines TRBV5-3 with TRBJ1-1, with 12 bases aligning to TRBD1. TRBV5-3 belongs to the ORF category, with a function that is uncertain. The CDR3 has 16 residues. V gave up 6 bases and J gave up 4 bases; unmatched junction bases: 10. CDR3 amino acids: CARTGTGTGGSTEAFF. Written as DNA, the CDR3 is TGTGCCAGAACCGGGACCGGGACAGGGGGCAGCACTGAAGCTTTCTTT.

V and J are TRBV2 and TRBJ1-1; 8 nucleotides match TRBD1. The CDR3 sequence is 15 residues long. Germline V gives CDR1 SNHLY, CDR2 FYNNEI. The V gene end was trimmed by 5 bases and the J gene end by 1 base; junction bases not matched to a gene: 6. The CDR3 region has the DNA TGTGCCAGCAGTACCCAGGGGGCGAAGAACACTGAAGCTTTCTTT. Its protein is CASSTQGAKNTEAFF.

The V gene is TRBV18, the J gene TRBJ1-3, with D possibly TRBD1 on 6 matching bases. Germline-derived CDR1 and CDR2 are KGHSH and LQKENI. Deletions cut 5 bases from V and 2 bases from J, with 10 bases between. This CDR3 region has 14 residues. As DNA, the CDR3 is TGTGCCAGCTCAGGGACACCTCCTGGAAACACCATATATTTT. It translates to CASSGTPPGNTIYF. Full variable domain (rest looked up from reference TRBV18 and TRBJ1-3): NAGVMQNPRHLVRRRGQEARLRCSPMKGHSHVYWYRQLPEEGLKFMVYLQKENIIDESGMPKERFSAEFPKEGPSILRIQQVVRGDSAAYFCASSGTPPGNTIYFGEGSWLTVV.

The rearrangement uses TRBV2 and TRBJ2-7; 9 bases fit TRBD1. The junction had 12 bases not matched to a gene; V was cut back by 6 bases and J by 6 bases. The CDR3 spans 15 residues. Germline-derived CDR1 and CDR2 are SNHLY and FYNNEI. CDR3 DNA: TGTGCCAGCAGAATCGAAACCGGGACAGGGCGCGAGCAGTACTTC. Residues: CASRIETGTGREQYF.

The chain combines TRBV29-1 with TRBJ2-7, with TRBD1 as a possible D gene (5 bases). The CDR3 consists of 14 residues. Trimming took 4 bases from V and 6 from J, leaving 19 bases between them. Germline V CDR1 and CDR2: SQVTM, ANQGSEA. The CDR3 loop is CSVAQGTDLGEQYF. The CDR3, as DNA: TGCAGCGTTGCTCAGGGAACGGATCTCGGCGAGCAGTACTTC.